This T cell receptor beta chain was identified in a study of T cells in Graves' hyperthyroidism and ophthalmopathy. Study observations and caveats: Ophthalmopathy was distinguished from stable hyperthyroidism by 13 V-J signatures. Researchers found most expanded thyroid clonotypes above 0.001 in blood as well. The model predicted ophthalmopathy a median roughly six months before onset.

Extraction of PBMCs used roughly 10 ml of fresh peripheral blood. Researchers took RNA transcripts and amplified the TCR beta CDR3 regions from them. First-round RT-PCR with HTBI primers amplified the TCR CDR3 region. Via MiXCR, TCRdb re-called the multiplex PCR reads, giving one row per CDR3 protein. The sample includes around 600,000 distinct CDR3 sequences, about a sixth of them seen just once. In this sample, this clonotype turned up many times. Its target is unknown. The CDR3 is made up of 13 amino acids. Germline CDR1 GTSNPN, CDR2 SVGIG (reference sequence). Trimming cost V 2 bases and J 8 bases, with 15 bases left between them.

The genes are TRBV30 and TRBJ1-1, with D perhaps TRBD1 (5 bases). What was sequenced was blood. The sequence came from a middle-aged woman with Graves' ophthalmopathy. The CDR3 DNA reads as TGTGCCTGGAGTCGGCAATCAGGGAACGAAGCTTTCTTT. Encoded protein: CAWSRQSGNEAFF.